Below, one T cell receptor (beta chain) is given with its context. The data stem from a study of blood T cell repertoires in COVID-19. About the research overall: Cohort 3 recovery required two negative PCRs, clearance, or symptom resolution. The analysed material was cDNA or gDNA that came from T cells, B-cell-depleted T cells, or PBMCs.

TCRdb keeps only in-frame clones here, not all; method: immunoSEQ multiplex PCR. This sample has fewer than 350,000 clones; roughly 91% occur once, and the top ten carry approximately 2%. CDR3 length equals 16 residues. CDR1 is SGHTA, CDR2 FQGTGA, per germline. Between the trimmed V and J ends, which lost 0 bases and 0 bases, there was a span of 11 bases. Sequenced input: PBMCs or T cells enriched from blood (not recorded which). The chain is built from TRBV7-3 and TRBJ2-5, with a possible D match to TRBD1 (6 bases). The origin of this receptor is a woman aged 55-69 years in a cohort exposed to, infected with or recovered from COVID-19 (not recorded which). This CDR3 reads CASSLTGHRDQETQYF. The CDR3, as DNA: TGTGCCAGCAGCTTAACGGGGCACAGGGACCAAGAGACCCAGTACTTC.